The sequence of this T cell receptor beta chain was determined in a study of siplizumab effects on memory and regulatory T cells. Overall study results and limits: An assignable naive or memory phenotype was lacking in roughly 75-96% of proliferating CD4+ or CD8+ clones.

J was trimmed by 0 bases and V by 1 base; bases with no gene match: 1. The V gene's germline CDR1 is SGHRS and CDR2 YFSETQ. CDR3 length: 15 amino acids. Notes on this clone: The antigen is unknown.

Libraries were prepared by immunoSEQ multiplex PCR; TCRdb keeps only in-frame clonotypes and omits some of them. The sample holds about 100,000 clones; around 94% are singletons and the top ten take approximately 1.2%. The receptor comes from a human donor in good health. The J gene is TRBJ2-1, the V gene TRBV5-1; 7 bases map to TRBD1. Sequencing was done on a sample of non-Treg CD4+ T cells sorted from blood. CDR3 nucleotide sequence: TGCGCCAGCAGCTTGAGGACAGGCTCCTACAATGAGCAGTTCTTC. Its translation is CASSLRTGSYNEQFF.